Listed below are T cell receptor beta chains from one sample, sequenced in a study of OX40 agonist ivuxolimab in advanced cancers. The assay was immunoSEQ multiplex PCR, and TCRdb's table has in-frame clones only and misses some. The profile covers around 100,000 clones, with about 96% appearing a single time and 2% to 2.5% taken by the ten largest. The sample here was CD4+ or CD8+ T cells sorted from blood, taken in a trial of the OX40 agonist ivuxolimab. The receptors were sampled from an adult with an advanced solid tumor such as melanoma, head and neck, liver or kidney cancer. CDR3s include the opening cysteine and the closing phenylalanine or tryptophan. The order of the fields is D gene, J gene, V gene, clone size, CDR3 protein, CDR3 DNA. The D gene is left open where the match is weak. Clone size appears in some rows only: once, few, many, or a class for an expanded clone.

>TRBD2|TRBJ2-1|TRBV4-1|.
CASSQAGTSVNEQFF
TGCGCCAGCAGCCAAGCCGGGACTAGCGTGAATGAGCAGTTCTTC
>.|TRBJ2-5|TRBV5-4|.
CASSPRAGGETQYF
TGTGCCAGCAGCCCCCGGGCTGGCGGGGAGACCCAGTACTTC
>.|TRBJ2-3|TRBV5-6|.
CASSLLTDTQYF
TGTGCCAGCAGCTTATTAACAGATACGCAGTATTTT
>.|TRBJ2-7|TRBV15|.
CATSRFDRTYEQYF
TGTGCCACCAGCAGATTCGACAGGACCTACGAGCAGTACTTC
>TRBD2|TRBJ2-1|TRBV7-6|.
CASSSTSGGLDEQFF
TGTGCCAGCAGCTCCACTAGCGGGGGACTGGATGAGCAGTTCTTC
>TRBD1|TRBJ1-2|TRBV19|.
CATRQGSYGYTF
TGTGCCACCCGACAGGGGTCCTATGGCTACACCTTC
>TRBD1|TRBJ1-4|TRBV14|.
CASSPHMGQQDEKLFF
TGTGCCAGCAGCCCACATATGGGACAGCAGGATGAAAAACTGTTTTTT
>.|TRBJ2-7|TRBV9|.
CASSVGAGYEQYF
TGTGCCAGCAGCGTAGGGGCGGGCTACGAGCAGTACTTC
>.|TRBJ2-3|TRBV6-5|.
CASSYGPRDTQYF
TGTGCCAGCAGTTACGGCCCTAGAGATACGCAGTATTTT
>.|TRBJ1-1|TRBV7-9|few
CASSFTFQNTEAFF
TGTGCCAGCAGCTTTACGTTCCAGAACACTGAAGCTTTCTTT
>.|TRBJ1-1|TRBV27|.
CASSLTLRGEAFF
TGTGCCAGCAGTTTAACTTTAAGGGGTGAAGCTTTCTTT
>TRBD1|TRBJ1-2|TRBV4-1|.
CASSQEGDSHLYGYTF
TGCGCCAGCAGCCAAGAGGGGGACAGTCACCTCTATGGCTACACCTTC
>TRBD2|TRBJ2-1|TRBV27|.
CASSTSLAGPYNEQFF
TGTGCCAGCAGTACCTCACTAGCGGGACCCTACAATGAGCAGTTCTTC
>.|TRBJ1-1|TRBV19|once
CASSIDLGGNTEAFF
TGTGCCAGTAGTATAGATCTCGGGGGAAACACTGAAGCTTTCTTT
>.|TRBJ1-6|TRBV30|.
CAGEDRELNSPLHF
TGTGCCGGGGAGGACAGAGAACTAAATTCACCCCTCCACTTT